This entry is about one T cell receptor (beta chain). This clonotype was detected a few times. What antigen it recognizes has not been identified. No much larger clone exists at a distance of one base, and base qualities are not known. The data belong to a study of blood T cells in healthy people across ages (dated by TCRdb to 2014 to 2015). With respect to the entire study: In model experiments, template switching captured roughly one uniquely barcoded TCR beta cDNA molecule for every two T cells. Donors were grouped into four age groups: young (average about 15 years), middle-aged (roughly 37), aged (over 55) and long-lived (approximately 75). Donors of different ages were randomly distributed across sequencing lanes to avoid experimental bias. Using deep sequencing normalized with unique cDNA molecular identifiers, the study measured how TCR beta repertoire diversity changes with age. The study analyzed two additional independent replicas of 1 million unique cDNA reads from the same blood draw for two donors, one aged 18 to 29 and one aged 80 or older.

The library was prepared using 5' RACE. The data were produced on an Illumina HiSeq 2500. The second PCR ran for about 6 to 12 cycles and used a J-beta primer mix along with a sample-barcoded 5' primer. A template-switch 5' adaptor carrying 12 random nucleotides introduced a unique molecular identifier onto each TCR beta cDNA molecule. At least 2.5 million CDR3-containing paired-end reads were obtained from each sample. All of the RNA was converted into first-strand cDNA using the Mint cDNA synthesis kit, with a TRBC-specific oligonucleotide serving as the primer. Following uracil-DNA glycosylase treatment, a first 18-cycle PCR with universal primers M1SS and BC2_uni_R was performed on all cDNA. In the original analysis: Each sample was normalized by randomly selecting 1 million high-quality reads, each carrying a distinct molecular identifier. Instead of being binned into consensus sequences, reads that shared molecular identifiers were thrown out. MiTCR, with a Q25 quality threshold and the strictest error-elimination algorithm, was used for CDR3 identification, clonotype clustering and error correction. A nonparametric unseen species model with Euler transformation was used to estimate a lower bound on total TCR beta diversity. Using fastp at Q25 and MiXCR, TCRdb reprocessed the public reads and kept productive beta chains. A single entry per CDR3 protein holds the most common genes and DNA from its merged rows. For this entry, the V and J calls and clone size follow TCRdb and not the study's own pipeline. The sample table contains 600,000 or so distinct CDR3 sequences; only one count was recorded for approximately 30% of them. Clones ranked in the top ten supply 15% to 17% of the sample.

The CDR3 contains 15 residues, cysteine and phenylalanine counted. The read is trimmed to its CDR3 DNA, 45 bases read in frame from base 1. V loses 1 base, J loses 0 bases, and the germline ends lie 6 bases apart. Looking up the germline V gene yields CDR1 SGHAT and CDR2 FQNNGV. What the study reported, not specific to this receptor: Total diversity estimates from one million sequenced T cells were considered lower bounds and underestimates. Compared with the aged group, the long-lived group had more naive CD4+ T cells, fewer expanded clones and increased TCR diversity, suggesting age selection. A strong correlation was found between observed TCR beta diversity and the percentage of naive T cells measured by flow cytometry. Because profiling used bulk unsorted PBMCs, naive and antigen-experienced compartments could not be compared conclusively. Because the CMV infection status of the donors was unknown, age-related changes in expanded clonotypes may potentially have been confounded. As age increased, observed TCR beta diversity per million T cells dropped in a roughly linear way, and a significant reduction was already evident by age 40.

Systemically healthy Caucasian individuals from Russia, some 36 in total and aged 6 to 90 years, were included as donors. Each donor gave ten milliliters of peripheral blood, drawn into EDTA-treated Vacutainer tubes. Ficoll-Paque density-gradient centrifugation was used to isolate PBMCs, with at least 6 million per sample. Trizol reagent was used to extract total RNA from the PBMCs, yielding at least 6 micrograms per sample. Naive CD45RAhigh/CD27high T cell percentages were measured by flow cytometry on a PBMC aliquot from every donor. In this chain, TRBV11-2 is recombined with TRBJ2-2; no D gene call is confident. This receptor was taken from a woman older than 75 in good health. Specimen: blood. The DNA is as follows: TGTGCCAGCAGCTTAGCTCAGGCGAACACCGGGGAGCTGTTTTTT. It specifies CASSLAQANTGELFF.